These T cell receptor beta chains were read from a single sample in a study of cytomegalovirus exposure and HLA in healthy donors. Some clones are missing from TCRdb's copy, which holds only in-frame ones; the method was immunoSEQ multiplex PCR. The table lists roughly 99,000 clones, about three quarters of them singletons. Specimen: PBMCs. The receptors derive from a man under 40 in good health and CMV-seronegative. The CDR3 runs from the conserved cysteine through the conserved F or W. The order of the fields is J gene, V gene, D gene, clone size, CDR3 protein, CDR3 DNA. The D gene is left open where the match is weak. The listing skips clone size in some rows; elsewhere it reads once, few, many or a size class.

>TRBJ2-3|TRBV27|.|few
CASSFFTSTDTQYF
TGTGCCAGCAGTTTCTTTACTAGCACAGATACGCAGTATTTT
>TRBJ2-7|TRBV27|.|.
CASSAIAELGEQYF
TGTGCCAGCAGTGCAATAGCGGAACTAGGGGAGCAGTACTTC
>TRBJ1-1|TRBV6-5|.|.
CASILPTGKASF
TGTGCCAGCATCCTCCCCACGGGAAAAGCTTCCTTT
>TRBJ2-5|TRBV27|TRBD2|.
CASSYGTSGQETQYF
TGTGCCAGCAGTTACGGGACTAGCGGACAAGAGACCCAGTACTTC
>TRBJ1-1|TRBV6-1|.|.
CASSEGGITEAFF
TGTGCCAGCAGTGAAGGAGGAATCACTGAAGCTTTCTTT
>TRBJ2-7|TRBV5-1|TRBD1|.
CASSLDRGLDEQYF
TGCGCCAGCAGCCTTGACAGGGGGCTGGACGAGCAGTACTTC
>TRBJ2-2|TRBV18|.|.
CASSLSSQGTLNTGELFF
TGTGCCAGCTCGCTCTCGTCACAGGGTACCCTGAACACCGGGGAGCTGTTTTTT
>TRBJ2-5|TRBV29-1|.|.
CSVAVLGNLKETQYF
TGCAGCGTTGCAGTCCTCGGGAATTTAAAAGAGACCCAGTACTTC
>TRBJ1-2|TRBV9|.|.
CASSVEGVHARGYTF
TGTGCCAGCAGCGTAGAAGGAGTTCACGCAAGGGGCTACACCTTC
>TRBJ2-7|TRBV4-2|.|.
CASSQVTPGQEQYF
TGTGCCAGCAGCCAAGTCACACCGGGTCAGGAGCAGTACTTC
>TRBJ1-1|TRBV25-1|.|few
CATFRGGEAFF
TGTGCCACCTTCCGGGGGGGAGAAGCTTTCTTT
>TRBJ1-6|TRBV19|TRBD1|.
CASSLPTGNSPLHF
TGTGCCAGTAGTCTCCCGACAGGGAATTCACCCCTCCACTTT
>TRBJ2-5|TRBV28|.|.
CASGGRRIQETQYF
TGTGCCAGCGGAGGTAGACGGATCCAAGAGACCCAGTACTTC
>TRBJ1-5|TRBV6-1|TRBD1|.
CASTEAVSGGYNQPQHF
TGTGCCAGCACTGAAGCGGTATCAGGGGGATACAATCAGCCCCAGCATTTT
>TRBJ2-5|TRBV9|TRBD1|.
CASSRQTGDQETQYF
TGTGCCAGCAGCCGCCAGACAGGGGATCAAGAGACCCAGTACTTC
>TRBJ1-2|TRBV30|TRBD1|.
CAWSVRTGGDNYGYTF
TGTGCCTGGAGTGTACGAACAGGGGGCGATAACTATGGCTACACCTTC
>TRBJ2-2|TRBV6-4|TRBD1|.
CASSVGGQGTGELFF
TGTGCCAGCAGTGTTGGAGGACAGGGGACCGGGGAGCTGTTTTTT
>TRBJ1-1|TRBV5-4|TRBD1|.
CASKGQGDGNTEAFF
TGTGCCAGCAAGGGACAGGGGGATGGGAACACTGAAGCTTTCTTT
>TRBJ1-1|TRBV6-1|TRBD1|.
CASSEIGGRGNTEAFF
TGTGCCAGCAGTGAAATAGGGGGCCGGGGGAACACTGAAGCTTTCTTT
>TRBJ1-2|TRBV5-5|.|once
CASSRGRVEYGYTF
TGTGCCAGCAGCCGGGGGAGGGTGGAGTATGGCTACACCTTC
>TRBJ2-7|TRBV7-3|.|once
CASSSSGYPSDEQYF
TGTGCCAGCAGCTCCTCCGGATACCCCAGCGACGAGCAGTACTTC
>TRBJ2-5|TRBV7-9|.|.
CASRPNQGLAETQYF
TGTGCCAGCAGACCAAATCAGGGTTTGGCAGAGACCCAGTACTTC
>TRBJ2-4|TRBV19|TRBD1|few
CASSGTGDGNIQYF
TGTGCCAGTAGTGGGACAGGGGACGGAAACATTCAGTACTTC
>TRBJ2-1|TRBV6-1|TRBD2|.
CATKNSGGLDEQFF
TGTGCCACCAAGAATAGCGGGGGTCTGGATGAGCAGTTCTTC
>TRBJ2-7|TRBV5-8|.|.
CASSLGYGINEQYF
TGTGCCAGCAGCTTGGGATACGGGATCAACGAGCAGTACTTC
>TRBJ1-2|TRBV7-3|.|.
CASSPDSNYGYTF
TGTGCCAGCAGCCCTGACAGTAACTATGGCTACACCTTC
>TRBJ2-7|TRBV15|.|few
CATSRDRGPYEQYF
TGTGCCACCAGCAGAGACAGGGGCCCCTACGAGCAGTACTTC
>TRBJ1-1|TRBV7-2|TRBD1|few
CASSLQGATTEAFF
TGTGCCAGCAGCTTACAGGGGGCTACTACTGAAGCTTTCTTT
>TRBJ2-2|TRBV10-3|.|.
CAISLRGIGTGELFF
TGTGCCATCAGTTTACGGGGGATTGGGACCGGGGAGCTGTTTTTT
>TRBJ1-4|TRBV5-6|.|once
CASSPRLGNEKLFF
TGTGCCAGCAGCCCTCGCCTCGGGAATGAAAAACTGTTTTTT
>TRBJ2-1|TRBV7-3|.|.
CASSKMAGNNEQFF
TGTGCCAGCAGCAAAATGGCAGGGAACAATGAGCAGTTCTTC
>TRBJ2-2|TRBV7-3|TRBD2|.
CASSRLAGGPDTGELFF
TGTGCCAGCAGCCGACTAGCGGGAGGGCCGGACACCGGGGAGCTGTTTTTT
>TRBJ2-3|TRBV2|.|.
CASSYSRGTTDTQYF
TGTGCCAGCAGTTATTCTAGGGGTACCACAGATACGCAGTATTTT
>TRBJ1-3|TRBV7-3|.|.
CASSYYSGNTIYF
TGTGCCAGCAGCTACTACTCTGGAAACACCATATATTTT
>TRBJ1-5|TRBV5-5|TRBD1|.
CASSRGTGSSNQPQHF
TGTGCCAGCAGCCGGGGGACAGGGTCGAGCAATCAGCCCCAGCATTTT
>TRBJ2-7|TRBV2|.|.
CASFEDLSYEQYF
TGTGCCTCCTTCGAGGATCTCTCCTACGAGCAGTACTTC
>TRBJ1-5|TRBV7-9|TRBD1|.
CASSMGGQYNQPQHF
TGTGCCAGCAGTATGGGGGGACAGTACAATCAGCCCCAGCATTTT
>TRBJ2-2|TRBV4-1|.|few
CASSRLGAGLNTGELFF
TGCGCCAGCAGCCGCCTAGGGGCAGGCCTGAACACCGGGGAGCTGTTTTTT
>TRBJ2-3|TRBV7-8|.|.
CASSGHGFSTDTQYF
TGTGCCAGCAGCGGGCATGGCTTCAGCACAGATACGCAGTATTTT
>TRBJ2-5|TRBV9|TRBD2|.
CASSGGTSVETQYF
TGTGCCAGCAGCGGGGGGACTAGCGTCGAGACCCAGTACTTC
>TRBJ2-7|TRBV6-1|TRBD1|.
CASSRTGGYYEQYF
TGTGCCAGCAGTAGGACAGGGGGCTATTACGAGCAGTACTTC